This record covers a single TCR beta chain. These data are taken from a study of blood T cell repertoires in COVID-19. Study-wide context: Spain, Italy and the United States supplied samples that represented acute and convalescent COVID-19. PBMCs, B-cell-depleted T cells, or T cells provided the cDNA or gDNA that made up the material.

The CDR3 has 16 amino acids. V lost 2 bases, J lost 8 bases, and 19 bases lay in between. CDR1 is MGHDK and CDR2 is SYGVNS in the germline V gene. How the authors handled the data: Researchers report that nucleated cell counts were estimated from reference gene primer amplification. Libraries were prepared by immunoSEQ multiplex PCR; TCRdb keeps only in-frame clonotypes and omits some of them. That table gives V, J and clone size, and the DNA gave D and trimming. The table has about 99,000 clones, 88% seen once. Sequencing was performed on peripheral blood. V gene TRBV25-1 combines with J gene TRBJ2-1; D is perhaps TRBD2 (5 bases). This receptor was identified in a human donor in a cohort sampled during active COVID-19. CDR3 nucleotides: TGTGCCAGCAGTGAACTCGGTGCGGGCCACCTCGATGAGCAGTTCTTC. Protein sequence: CASSELGAGHLDEQFF.